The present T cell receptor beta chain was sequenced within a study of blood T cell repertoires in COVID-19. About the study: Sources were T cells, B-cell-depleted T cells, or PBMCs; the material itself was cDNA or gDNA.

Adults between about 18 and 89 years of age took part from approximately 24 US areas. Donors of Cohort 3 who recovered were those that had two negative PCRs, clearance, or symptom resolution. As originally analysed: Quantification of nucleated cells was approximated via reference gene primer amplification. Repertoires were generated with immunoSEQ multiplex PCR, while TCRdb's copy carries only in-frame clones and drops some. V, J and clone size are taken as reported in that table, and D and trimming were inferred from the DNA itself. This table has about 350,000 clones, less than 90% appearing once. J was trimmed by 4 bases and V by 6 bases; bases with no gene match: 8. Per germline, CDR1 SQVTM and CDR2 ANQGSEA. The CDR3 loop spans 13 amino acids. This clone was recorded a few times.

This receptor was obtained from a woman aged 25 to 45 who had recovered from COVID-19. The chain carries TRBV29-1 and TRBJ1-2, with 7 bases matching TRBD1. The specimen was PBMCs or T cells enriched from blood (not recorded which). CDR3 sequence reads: CSVVDRVTYGYTF. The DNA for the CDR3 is TGCAGCGTGGTCGACAGGGTGACCTATGGCTACACCTTC.